This paragraph covers one T cell receptor beta chain sequence. This record comes from a study of blood T cell repertoires in COVID-19. The CDR3 consists of 13 residues. Per the germline V gene, CDR1 is LNHNV and CDR2 is YYDKDF (reference sequence). V was trimmed by 7 bases and J by 4 bases, leaving 11 bases between them. Some clones are missing from TCRdb's copy, which holds only in-frame ones; the method was immunoSEQ multiplex PCR. The sample lists around 58,000 clones, 75% to 90% occurring once. The receptor was isolated from a human donor in a cohort sampled during active COVID-19. The sample was peripheral blood. The chain uses TRBV15 and TRBJ1-5, with D possibly being TRBD1 (6 bases). CDR3 bases: TGTGCCACCACCCTGGACAGTAATCAGCCCCAGCATTTT. Its protein is CATTLDSNQPQHF.